These T cell receptor beta chains were read from a single sample in a study of shared clonotypes between healthy human individuals. Repertoires were generated with immunoSEQ multiplex PCR, while TCRdb's copy carries only in-frame clones and drops some. Seen here are approximately 2.3 million clones, approximately 93% observed once, and the top ten hold about 0.39%. What was sequenced was naive CD4+ T cells from PBMCs. The origin of the receptors is a man between 18 and 35 years old in good health. Some clones in this sample may be carry-over from other donors' samples. The CDR3 runs from the conserved cysteine through the conserved F or W.

length: 15; J: TRBJ2-1; V: TRBV5-1; CDR3: CASSLGSGRVNEQFF
length: 15; J: TRBJ1-1; V: TRBV28; CDR3: CASSFMENEDTEAFF
length: 16; J: TRBJ2-1; V: TRBV28; CDR3: CASSLLRTGLDNEQFF
length: 15; J: TRBJ1-2; V: TRBV5-1; CDR3: CASSFSGEKNYGYTF
length: 11; J: TRBJ2-3; V: TRBV30; CDR3: CARQSTDTQYF
length: 16; J: TRBJ2-5; V: TRBV6-6; CDR3: CASSYSPRDRQEAQYF
length: 14; J: TRBJ1-5; V: TRBV18; CDR3: CASSPGGVIQPQHF
length: 14; J: TRBJ1-2; V: TRBV28; CDR3: CASSYQGPNYGYTF
length: 15; J: TRBJ1-4; V: TRBV5-4; CDR3: CASSSDGTLGEKLFF
length: 15; J: TRBJ2-2; V: TRBV28; CDR3: CASSTGTANTGELFF
length: 13; J: TRBJ1-2; V: TRBV6-6; CDR3: CASPHEVDYGYTF
length: 13; J: TRBJ2-5; V: TRBV6-5; CDR3: CASSLWERETQYF
length: 14; J: TRBJ2-3; V: TRBV30; CDR3: CAWSVAGVPDTQYF
length: 11; J: TRBJ2-5; V: TRBV20-1; CDR3: CSASAPLGQYF
length: 14; J: TRBJ2-1; V: TRBV25-1; CDR3: CASTGQGRMNEQFF
length: 16; J: TRBJ1-6; V: TRBV6-1; CDR3: CASRELQGRRNSPLHF
length: 12; J: TRBJ2-5; V: TRBV7-9; CDR3: CASSLRWETQYF
length: 14; J: TRBJ1-5; V: TRBV28; CDR3: CASRRQGREQPQHF
length: 14; J: TRBJ2-5; V: TRBV11-2; CDR3: CASSLDLGRETQYF
length: 15; J: TRBJ2-7; V: TRBV14; CDR3: CASSQGTGGFYEQYF
length: 14; J: TRBJ2-7; V: TRBV5-1; CDR3: CASSLVGGSYEQYF
length: 15; J: TRBJ2-2; V: TRBV9; CDR3: CASSVDSANTGELFF
length: 14; J: TRBJ2-3; V: TRBV28; CDR3: CASSSGSGVDTQYF
length: 13; J: TRBJ2-5; V: TRBV9; CDR3: CASSVGTKETQYF
length: 14; J: TRBJ2-5; V: TRBV5-1; CDR3: CASSLRDSSETQYF
length: 16; J: TRBJ1-5; V: TRBV27; CDR3: CASSLPGTASNQPQHF
length: 13; J: TRBJ2-1; V: TRBV7-8; CDR3: CASSLTGVHEQFF
length: 12; J: TRBJ1-2; V: TRBV7-9; CDR3: CASYLQGAGYTF
length: 13; J: TRBJ2-7; V: TRBV5-6; CDR3: CASSLIGTREQYF
length: 14; J: TRBJ1-1; V: TRBV30; CDR3: CAWSVFAGGTEAFF
length: 16; J: TRBJ2-3; V: TRBV4-3; CDR3: CASSQGPGQGADTQYF
length: 15; J: TRBJ1-2; V: TRBV4-1; CDR3: CASSLSLGGLYGYTF
length: 16; J: TRBJ1-3; V: TRBV5-1; CDR3: CASSLGWRDTGNTIYF
length: 18; J: TRBJ2-1; V: TRBV28; CDR3: CASSLFKGLAGGPNEQFF
length: 15; J: TRBJ2-2; V: TRBV19; CDR3: CASTSEKKNTGELFF
length: 12; J: TRBJ2-7; V: TRBV29-1; CDR3: CSVEIRGYEQYF
length: 16; J: TRBJ2-3; V: TRBV5-8; CDR3: CASRHPGTGTPDTQYF
length: 17; J: TRBJ2-7; V: TRBV6-1; CDR3: CASSEAASFAFSYEQYF
length: 13; J: TRBJ1-1; V: TRBV12-5; CDR3: CASGLPSQAEAFF
length: 10; J: TRBJ1-1; V: TRBV2; CDR3: CASSLTEAFF
length: 11; J: TRBJ2-7; V: TRBV2; CDR3: CASSYIYEQYF
length: 12; J: TRBJ2-7; V: TRBV28; CDR3: CASSPRGYEQYF